This T cell receptor beta chain derives from a study of T cells in Graves' hyperthyroidism and ophthalmopathy (dated by TCRdb to the late 2010s). Background for the entire study: Peripheral blood was sampled at the time of initial diagnosis, prior to any treatment. TCR V-J signatures able to tell the groups apart were searched for in a discovery cohort of approximately 95 patients, of whom around 43 had Graves' ophthalmopathy and some 60 had stable Graves' hyperthyroidism. An independent validation cohort of around 19 hyperthyroidism patients and 17 patients who later progressed to ophthalmopathy tested prospective prediction of ophthalmopathy. For training and testing, the 100 or so patients in the discovery cohort were randomly divided in a 7:3 ratio. In addition, the study compared T-cell repertoires in thyroid tissue and in blood from over 5 Graves' hyperthyroidism patients. Following sampling, methimazole starting at 30 mg daily was given to hyperthyroidism patients, and high-dose intravenous methylprednisolone was given to ophthalmopathy patients. The paper reports TCR Vbeta CDR3 sequencing of about 140 peripheral blood samples: approximately 41 ophthalmopathy, under 80 hyperthyroidism and around 17 progressor patients.

This clonotype was counted ten times or more. This receptor's antigen is unknown. It has no much larger one-base neighbor in the sample; base qualities were not kept. Beyond this particular receptor, the publication reports: No statistical method was used to fix the sample size in advance, and group allocation was not hidden from the investigators. A 13 V-J signature model separated ophthalmopathy from stable hyperthyroidism, with approximately 86% sensitivity and just under 84% specificity in cross-validation and 80%/75% in testing. Most expanded thyroid clonotypes (frequency above 0.001) were also found in blood, which suggests that blood repertoires may mirror thyroid immune responses. In validation, the model predicted progression to ophthalmopathy a median of about 6.8 months before onset, with about 64% sensitivity and 72.22% specificity.

Graves' hyperthyroidism was defined as stable when no progression to ophthalmopathy occurred over 18 months of follow-up. Hyperthyroidism patients were newly diagnosed, had a disease duration of under 2 months, and were aged 18 to 65 years. Any patient with an uncontrolled infection, another autoimmune disease, pregnancy or lactation was excluded. Diagnoses were established on the basis of clinical symptoms, serum thyroxine and TRAb, thyroid ultrasound, and orbital computed tomography. Ficoll-Paque density gradient centrifugation was used to isolate PBMCs from 9.5 to 10 ml of fresh peripheral blood. Trizol reagent was used to extract total RNA, and RNA quality was then checked on an Agilent 2100 Bioanalyzer. The TCR beta CDR3 regions were amplified from the RNA transcripts. A first-round RT-PCR of the TCR CDR3 used the HTBI primer set with the Qiagen OneStep RT-PCR kit. A second multiplex PCR round built the libraries, followed by size selection and purification. Libraries were sequenced paired-end with 100 bp reads on an Illumina HiSeq2000. The source study handled its data this way. SOAPnuke was used to process the raw data, removing reads that contained adapters or uncalled bases, had a mean Phred below 15, or lacked an exact match to the constant primer or identifier. High-quality paired reads were merged using COPE v1.2.5, and each unique nucleotide sequence was defined as a clonotype. Clonotypes were aligned to IMGT TRBV, TRBD and TRBJ reference segments using MiTCR v1.1. Only V-J combinations with frequency above 0.0001, covering about 99% of repertoires, were analysed. A TCS score was defined as the ratio between F50 (clonal expansion) and ExV (chaos), using BLOSUM62-based TCRdist between CDR3 peptides within each V-J. Welch's t-statistics and random forest reduced roughly 530 V-J features to under 15, which were used in a naive Bayes classifier (R e1071). TCRdb's own reprocessing of the public reads used fastp at Q25 and MiXCR and kept productive beta chains. Each CDR3 protein appears once, grouped with its most common genes and DNA. V and J calls and clone size were set by TCRdb, not the authors. The sample table records a few hundred thousand distinct CDR3 sequences; roughly 13% of these occur just once. The top ten hold 4% to 6.5% of the sample.

CDR3 length: 14 amino acids, cysteine to phenylalanine. The sequence is cut down to CDR3 DNA, 42 bases in frame from base 1. V and J are truncated by 4 bases and 3 bases respectively, leaving an intervening sequence of 13 bases. From a lookup of the germline V gene (reference sequence), CDR1 and CDR2 are MNHEY and SMNVEV. The sequence came from a young woman with Graves' hyperthyroidism. The sample comprised blood. The rearrangement combines TRBV27 with TRBJ2-7; no D gene call is confident. In nucleotides, the sequence is TGTGCCAGCAGTTCCCAGGACCAGATCTACGAGCAGTACTTC. It is translated as CASSSQDQIYEQYF.